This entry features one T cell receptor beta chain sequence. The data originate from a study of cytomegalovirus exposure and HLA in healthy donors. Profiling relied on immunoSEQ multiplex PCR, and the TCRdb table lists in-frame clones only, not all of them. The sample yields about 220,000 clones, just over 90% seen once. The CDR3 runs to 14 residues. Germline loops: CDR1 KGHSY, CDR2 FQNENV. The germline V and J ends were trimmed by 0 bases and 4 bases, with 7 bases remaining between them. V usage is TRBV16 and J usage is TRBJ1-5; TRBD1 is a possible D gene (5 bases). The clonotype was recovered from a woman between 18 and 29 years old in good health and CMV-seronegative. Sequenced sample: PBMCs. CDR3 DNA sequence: TGTGCCAGCAGCCAATCCAGGGAAAATCAGCCCCAGCATTTT. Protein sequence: CASSQSRENQPQHF.